The present entry profiles one T cell receptor (beta chain) with its context. Its antigen is currently unknown. Profiling relied on immunoSEQ multiplex PCR, and the TCRdb table lists in-frame clones only, not all of them. The sample yields fewer than 45,000 clones, about 74% seen once. This sample stems from a study of OX40 agonist ivuxolimab in advanced cancers. The overall study: Allowance was made for prior anti-PD-1, anti-PD-L1 or anti-CTLA-4 therapy, and about 40% had some. Broader study findings: Averaging showed that CD8+ T cells had more expanded clones than CD4+ did.

The sample was CD4+ or CD8+ T cells sorted from blood, taken in a trial of the OX40 agonist ivuxolimab. This sequence originates from an adult with an advanced solid tumor such as melanoma, head and neck, liver or kidney cancer.

The CDR3 sequence: CASSFTGKRSPLHF. DNA of the CDR3: TGTGCCAGCAGCTTCACAGGGAAGAGGTCACCCCTCCACTTT. This chain uses TRBV5-6 with TRBJ1-6; tentatively, D is TRBD1 (6 bases). V dropped 2 bases and J dropped 10 bases, with 13 bases sitting between them. The germline V gene encodes CDR1 SGHDT and CDR2 YYEEEE. This CDR3 contains 14 residues.